Listed below are T cell receptor beta chains from one sample, sequenced in a study of identical twins. MiXCR, applied by TCRdb to the 5' RACE reads, yields one record per CDR3 protein. The table has approximately 620,000 distinct CDR3 sequences, over 8.5% seen once. A further study also used this sample, focusing on yellow fever vaccine responses in identical twins.

Sequenced input: PBMCs. The receptor source for this set is a woman between 18 and 29 years old in good health. CDR3s include the opening cysteine and the closing phenylalanine or tryptophan. A D gene is named only where the DNA matches it firmly. The listing skips clone size in some rows; elsewhere it reads once, few, many or a size class.

V: TRBV5-4; D: -; J: TRBJ2-3; size: -; DNA: TGTGCCAGCAGGCAACTAGACGGGAAAGATACGCAGTATTTT; CDR3: CASRQLDGKDTQYF
V: TRBV4-3; D: TRBD2; J: TRBJ2-1; size: few; DNA: TGCGCCAGCAGCCAAAGTAAGACTAGCGGGGGATCCTACAATGAGCAGTTCTTC; CDR3: CASSQSKTSGGSYNEQFF
V: TRBV5-1; D: -; J: TRBJ2-2; size: -; DNA: TGCGCCAGCAGACCGGTACGGGGGTTCAACACCGGGGAGCTGTTTTTT; CDR3: CASRPVRGFNTGELFF
V: TRBV6-5; D: TRBD1; J: TRBJ2-2; size: few; DNA: TGTGCCAGCAGTTACGGGGGGACAGGGAACACCGGGGAGCTGTTTTTT; CDR3: CASSYGGTGNTGELFF
V: TRBV20-1; D: TRBD1; J: TRBJ1-3; size: -; DNA: TGCAGTGCTAGGGAGGACAGGGAGGGCACCATATATTTT; CDR3: CSAREDREGTIYF
V: TRBV24-1; D: TRBD2; J: TRBJ2-5; size: -; DNA: TGTGCCACCAGTGACAACAGCCCCAGTGGACTAGCGGGGGGGAGTCAGACCCAGTACTTC; CDR3: CATSDNSPSGLAGGSQTQYF
V: TRBV20-1; D: -; J: TRBJ2-1; size: many; DNA: TGCAGTGCTAGATTAGTCACAAGCCCATACAATGAGCAGTTCTTC; CDR3: CSARLVTSPYNEQFF
V: TRBV21-1; D: -; J: TRBJ2-1; size: -; DNA: TGTGCCAGCAGCAAGGTCCGGGGGGACAGCTCCTACAATGAGCAGTTCTTC; CDR3: CASSKVRGDSSYNEQFF
V: TRBV29-1; D: -; J: TRBJ2-2; size: few; DNA: TGCAGCGTTGTGAACAGCGGGACCGGGGAGCTGTTTTTT; CDR3: CSVVNSGTGELFF
V: TRBV6-1; D: -; J: TRBJ1-1; size: -; DNA: TGTGCCAGCCGACACCATGGTAGGACAAACACTGAAGCTTTCTTT; CDR3: CASRHHGRTNTEAFF
V: TRBV27; D: TRBD1; J: TRBJ2-7; size: -; DNA: TGTGCCAGCAGTGGGGGGACAGGGGACTACGAGCAGTACTTC; CDR3: CASSGGTGDYEQYF
V: TRBV19; D: -; J: TRBJ2-5; size: once; DNA: TGTGCCAGTAGTATTAGAGGAGACAATCTAATAGGAGAGACCCAGTACTTC; CDR3: CASSIRGDNLIGETQYF
V: TRBV6-5; D: TRBD2; J: TRBJ2-2; size: many; DNA: TGTGCCAGCAGTTATAGCGGGAGGGTAAAAACCGGGGAGCTGTTTTTT; CDR3: CASSYSGRVKTGELFF
V: TRBV25-1; D: TRBD1; J: TRBJ2-7; size: few; DNA: TGTGCCAGCAGTGAATTGGTACAGGGGGGAAGCGAGCAGTACTTC; CDR3: CASSELVQGGSEQYF
V: TRBV3-1; D: -; J: TRBJ2-7; size: -; DNA: TGTGCCAGCAGCCAAGACAGTTCGGGCGAGCAGTACTTC; CDR3: CASSQDSSGEQYF
V: TRBV7-3; D: TRBD1; J: TRBJ2-3; size: few; DNA: TGTGCCAGCAGCTTTGCCGGACAGGGAACAGATACGCAGTATTTT; CDR3: CASSFAGQGTDTQYF
V: TRBV11-2; D: TRBD2; J: TRBJ2-7; size: -; DNA: TGTGCCAGCAGCTCCGGACTAGCGAGGAACGAGCAGTACTTC; CDR3: CASSSGLARNEQYF
V: TRBV28; D: -; J: TRBJ2-7; size: -; DNA: TGTGCCAGCAGCCTTACCCAAGAGGGCGAGCAGTACTTC; CDR3: CASSLTQEGEQYF
V: TRBV29-1; D: -; J: TRBJ2-3; size: -; DNA: TGCAGCGGACAACAGGGAAGTTTGCCCACAGATACGCAGTATTTT; CDR3: CSGQQGSLPTDTQYF
V: TRBV7-6; D: TRBD2; J: TRBJ2-3; size: many; DNA: TGTGCCAGCAGCTTAGGGGGGACTATGTTGGTCGCAGATACGCAGTATTTT; CDR3: CASSLGGTMLVADTQYF
V: TRBV5-1; D: TRBD1; J: TRBJ2-1; size: -; DNA: TGCGCCAGCAGCTTGCCGGGTGGACAGGATGAGCAGTTCTTC; CDR3: CASSLPGGQDEQFF
V: TRBV21-1; D: -; J: TRBJ1-2; size: few; DNA: TGTGCCAGCACAGCCCCAAGTCTATTTGATGGCTACACCTTC; CDR3: CASTAPSLFDGYTF
V: TRBV24-1; D: -; J: TRBJ2-2; size: few; DNA: TGTGCCACCAGTGATTGGGACGTCGCCGGGGAGCTGTTTTTT; CDR3: CATSDWDVAGELFF
V: TRBV10-3; D: -; J: TRBJ2-3; size: few; DNA: TGTGCCATCAGTGAGTCTGCGGGCCTTGTCACAGATACGCAGTATTTT; CDR3: CAISESAGLVTDTQYF
V: TRBV24-1; D: TRBD1; J: TRBJ2-5; size: few; DNA: TGTGCCACCAGTGATTTGCCAACGACAGGGCCCGTTATGACCCAGTACTTC; CDR3: CATSDLPTTGPVMTQYF
V: TRBV10-3; D: -; J: TRBJ1-1; size: many; DNA: TGTGCCACGAGCAACTTCCTTGGGGAGGGCACTGAAGCTTTCTTT; CDR3: CATSNFLGEGTEAFF
V: TRBV18; D: -; J: TRBJ2-1; size: -; DNA: TGTGCCAGCTCACCCGTTCTGGGGTCCTACAATGAGCAGTTCTTC; CDR3: CASSPVLGSYNEQFF
V: TRBV7-8; D: -; J: TRBJ2-5; size: many; DNA: TGTGCCAGCAGCTCGCCGGGACTGCAAGAGACCCAGTACTTC; CDR3: CASSSPGLQETQYF
V: TRBV28; D: -; J: TRBJ2-5; size: many; DNA: TGTGCCAGCAGTTTGAGACAGGTTTTGGGAAAGACCCAGTACTTC; CDR3: CASSLRQVLGKTQYF
V: TRBV19; D: TRBD2; J: TRBJ2-1; size: few; DNA: TGTGCCAGTAGTATCCTTACTAGCGGGAGGGGCAATGAGCAGTTCTTC; CDR3: CASSILTSGRGNEQFF
V: TRBV20-1; D: TRBD2; J: TRBJ2-7; size: few; DNA: TGCAGTGCCCTTACTAGCGTGGGCGAGCAGTACTTC; CDR3: CSALTSVGEQYF
V: TRBV12-3/TRBV12-4; D: -; J: TRBJ2-1; size: -; DNA: TGTGCCAGCAGTCATCTTGCAGGGCAGTTCTTC; CDR3: CASSHLAGQFF
V: TRBV11-1; D: TRBD2; J: TRBJ2-1; size: few; DNA: TGTGCCAGCAGCTCCAGTAGGACTAGCGGTAGCTCCTACAATGAGCAGTTCTTC; CDR3: CASSSSRTSGSSYNEQFF
V: TRBV6-1; D: TRBD1; J: TRBJ1-2; size: many; DNA: TGTGCCAGCAGTGATGGACAGGGTGACTATGGCTACACCTTC; CDR3: CASSDGQGDYGYTF
V: TRBV12-3/TRBV12-4; D: -; J: TRBJ1-1; size: -; DNA: TGTGCCAGCAGTTTAGGCTTTAGGGCAAGGAAAAACAACACTGAAGCTTTCTTT; CDR3: CASSLGFRARKNNTEAFF
V: TRBV12-3/TRBV12-4; D: -; J: TRBJ1-6; size: many; DNA: TGTGCCAGCAGTACCCGGCCTCCGGCTAATTCACCCCTCCACTTT; CDR3: CASSTRPPANSPLHF
V: TRBV4-3; D: TRBD1; J: TRBJ2-2; size: few; DNA: TGCGCCAGCAGCCAAGAAGGGACAGGGGAGGCCGGGGAGCTGTTTTTT; CDR3: CASSQEGTGEAGELFF
V: TRBV7-8; D: TRBD1; J: TRBJ2-7; size: -; DNA: TGTGCCAGCAGCTTAGCGAGGGGGCTGCCCTACGAGCAGTACTTC; CDR3: CASSLARGLPYEQYF
V: TRBV7-9; D: -; J: TRBJ1-1; size: many; DNA: TGTGCCAGCAGCCTACGACAGGAAGCTTTCTTT; CDR3: CASSLRQEAFF
V: TRBV5-1; D: -; J: TRBJ2-2; size: -; DNA: TGCGCCAGCAGCTTGGAGGCAGGCAAAGCCGGGGAGCTGTTTTTT; CDR3: CASSLEAGKAGELFF
V: TRBV14; D: -; J: TRBJ2-1; size: many; DNA: TGTGCCAGCAGCCAAGAGAGGGTTGGGGAGCAGTTCTTC; CDR3: CASSQERVGEQFF
V: TRBV12-3/TRBV12-4; D: TRBD2; J: TRBJ2-1; size: -; DNA: TGTGCCACCAGGATAGCGGGGGCCCACAATGAGCAGTTCTTC; CDR3: CATRIAGAHNEQFF
V: TRBV5-1; D: TRBD1; J: TRBJ2-4; size: few; DNA: TGCGCCAGCAGCCTCAACAGGGGAGCGAGAAACATTCAGTACTTC; CDR3: CASSLNRGARNIQYF
V: TRBV12-3/TRBV12-4; D: TRBD1; J: TRBJ2-7; size: many; DNA: TGTGCCAGCAGTAACGGACAGGGGGCAAACTACGAGCAGTACTTC; CDR3: CASSNGQGANYEQYF
V: TRBV10-3; D: -; J: TRBJ2-3; size: many; DNA: TGTGCCATCAGACGACAGGTCAGCACAGATACGCAGTATTTT; CDR3: CAIRRQVSTDTQYF